The 15 T cell receptor beta chains given below trace back to one sample, sequenced in a study of T cell responses to AZD1222 COVID-19 vaccine. Assay: immunoSEQ multiplex PCR; the TCRdb copy retains only in-frame clones and omits some. Of 150,000 to 200,000 clones in the sample, 85% to 95% were seen once. Sequenced here: peripheral blood, sampled on day 0 of AZD1222 vaccination. These receptors originate from an adult in good health.

J is TRBJ1-2 and V is TRBV6-5; D is undetermined. This CDR3 spans 14 amino acids. The germline gives CDR1 MNHEY, CDR2 SVGAGI. Trimming removed 4 bases at V and 2 bases at J, with 11 bases between. CDR3 loop: CASSLGTGNYGYTF. DNA of the CDR3: TGTGCCAGCAGTTTGGGCACGGGGAACTATGGCTACACCTTC.

V is TRBV7-2 and J is TRBJ1-3; D is undetermined. Germline CDR1 reads SGHTA; CDR2 reads FQGNSA. The CDR3 runs 15 residues. Trimming removed 6 bases at V and 0 bases at J, with 12 bases between. The CDR3 loop reads CASSVTFGSGNTIYF. The CDR3 DNA follows: TGTGCCAGCAGTGTGACTTTCGGCTCTGGAAACACCATATATTTT.

V is TRBV19 and J is TRBJ2-3, with D possibly TRBD1 on 6 matching bases. This CDR3 is built from 14 residues. V lost 4 bases to trimming and J lost 0 bases, with 8 bases between them. CDR1 is LNHDA and CDR2 is SQIVND in the germline V gene (reference sequence). Written as DNA, the CDR3 is TGTGCCAGTAGTAGACAGGCCAGCACAGATACGCAGTATTTT. Translated, it gives CASSRQASTDTQYF. Drawing the rest from reference TRBV19 and TRBJ2-3, the complete variable domain is DGGITQSPKYLFRKEGQNVTLSCEQNLNHDAMYWYRQDPGQGLRLIYYSQIVNDFQKGDIAEGYSVSREKKESFPLTVTSAQKNPTAFYLCASSRQASTDTQYFGPGTRLTVL.

The chain carries TRBV7-9 and TRBJ1-1, with D perhaps matching TRBD1 (5 bases). V was cut by 4 bases and J by 1 base, with 10 bases left in between. CDR1 and CDR2 from the germline V gene are SEHNR and FQNEAQ (reference sequence). CDR3 size: 14 residues. Here the CDR3 DNA reads TGTGCCAGCAGCTCGGGACCGACGAACACTGAAGCTTTCTTT. Encoded protein: CASSSGPTNTEAFF.

The chain carries TRBV24-1 and TRBJ2-2; D gene ambiguous. The CDR3 contains 18 residues. V was cut by 5 bases and J by 2 bases, with 20 bases left in between. Germline values: CDR1 KGHDR, CDR2 SFDVKD. The CDR3 sequence is CATSAYGPIRPNTGELFF. Written as DNA, the CDR3 is TGTGCCACCAGTGCCTATGGTCCTATCCGGCCCAACACCGGGGAGCTGTTTTTT.

The chain employs TRBV28 and TRBJ2-1; TRBD1 matches at 8 bases. Trimming cost V 2 bases and J 1 base; bases outside gene matches: 1. There are 15 residues in the CDR3. Germline loops: CDR1 MDHEN, CDR2 SYDVKM. The CDR3 nucleotides are TGTGCCAGCAGTTTAGACAGGGGATCCTACAATGAGCAGTTCTTC. Protein product: CASSLDRGSYNEQFF.

The V and J genes are TRBV2 and TRBJ1-1; D gene ambiguous. The length of the CDR3 is 13 residues. The V and J ends lost 6 bases and 2 bases respectively, with 10 bases between them. CDR1 is SNHLY, CDR2 FYNNEI, per germline. The DNA for the CDR3 is TGTGCCAGCAGGTCGGACTTCAACACTGAAGCTTTCTTT. Encoded protein: CASRSDFNTEAFF.

DNA for the CDR3: TGTGCCAGTACCGGGACAGGGGGCAATCAGCCCCAGCATTTT. Amino acid sequence: CASTGTGGNQPQHF. V gene TRBV19 combines with J gene TRBJ1-5, with 10 bases lining up with TRBD1. The CDR3 is made up of 14 amino acids. The ends lost 7 bases at V and 2 bases at J; junction bases unmatched: 2. Germline V gene lookup returns CDR1 LNHDA and CDR2 SQIVND (reference sequence).

The V and J genes are TRBV28 and TRBJ1-2; TRBD1 agrees at 9 bases. Per germline, CDR1 MDHEN and CDR2 SYDVKM. The V gene end was trimmed by 3 bases and the J gene end by 8 bases; junction bases not matched to a gene: 7. CDR3 length equals 14 residues. CDR3 sequence (DNA): TGTGCCAGCAGTTTCGGGACAGGGTGGAGGGGCTACACCTTC. It translates to CASSFGTGWRGYTF.

The chain is built from TRBV2 and TRBJ1-2; 7 bases line up with TRBD1. This CDR3 contains 15 residues. Germline CDR1 is SNHLY and CDR2 is FYNNEI. The V gene end was trimmed by 6 bases and the J gene end by 8 bases; junction bases not matched to a gene: 15. As DNA, the CDR3 is TGTGCCAGCAGCCCGGGACAGCCCGCTGCGGGGGGCTACACCTTC. It encodes CASSPGQPAAGGYTF. The full variable domain, in which reference TRBV2 and TRBJ1-2 provide the parts outside the CDR3, is EPEVTQTPSHQVTQMGQEVILRCVPISNHLYFYWYRQILGQKVEFLVSFYNNEISEKSEIFDDQFSVERPDGSNFTLKIRSTKLEDSAMYFCASSPGQPAAGGYTFGSGTRLTVV.

The chain links TRBV2 to TRBJ2-7, with TRBD1 matching over 7 bases. Germline assignment: CDR1 SNHLY and CDR2 FYNNEI. V was pared by 6 bases and J by 1 base, with 6 bases of the junction left unmatched. This CDR3 has 14 amino acids. In DNA form, the CDR3 reads TGTGCCAGCAGAAAGGGGGCGGCATCCTACGAGCAGTACTTC. Residues: CASRKGAASYEQYF.

The rearrangement joins TRBV5-1 to TRBJ2-2; D remains unclear. V lost 0 bases and J 7 bases, leaving 16 bases between the germline ends. Germline V CDR1 and CDR2: SGHRS, YFSETQ. CDR3 length: 16 residues. The CDR3 protein is CASSLGGTPVGGELFF. The CDR3 nucleotides are TGCGCCAGCAGCTTGGGAGGAACACCGGTTGGCGGGGAGCTGTTTTTT.

V gene TRBV12-3 or TRBV12-4 combines with J gene TRBJ1-1; the D is unclear. CDR3 length: 13 amino acids. Trimming removed 4 bases from V and 0 bases from J, with 6 bases in between. The CDR3 nucleotides read TGTGCCAGCAGTTCGGCGATGAACACTGAAGCTTTCTTT. This translates into CASSSAMNTEAFF.

The chain links TRBV7-2 to TRBJ1-2, with 9 bases that match TRBD1. There are 14 residues in the CDR3. With V trimmed by 3 bases and J by 5 bases, 4 bases remained unmatched. Germline assignment: CDR1 SGHTA and CDR2 FQGNSA. The DNA of the CDR3 is TGTGCCAGCAGCTTGGGACAGGGAGGTTATGGCTACACCTTC. It encodes CASSLGQGGYGYTF.

This clone was counted once. This chain uses TRBV28 with TRBJ1-2; D not resolved. There are 15 residues in the CDR3. V was cut by 5 bases and J by 1 base, with 14 bases left in between. The germline gives CDR1 MDHEN, CDR2 SYDVKM. The chain's CDR3 is CASSPTPNFNYGYTF. The CDR3 nucleotides are TGTGCCAGCAGTCCCACCCCCAACTTTAACTATGGCTACACCTTC.